The TCR beta chain under discussion was sequenced for a study of T-cell reconstitution after alpha-beta-depleted transplantation in children. Points from the study as a whole: About two months after transplant, alpha-beta T cells reportedly came from several hundred expanded graft clones. Among T cells one year after transplant, newly produced cells accounted for most counts and diversity. Certain patients had high TCRbeta diversity at day 60, and it came from recipient T cells and thymic progenitors that survived.

In its sample, this clonotype was seen many times. Its antigen is not identified. CDR3 length: 13 amino acids. The ends were cut back, 3 bases at V and 0 bases at J, with 5 bases in the middle. Germline-derived CDR1 and CDR2 are MNHEY and SMNVEV (reference sequence). The authors prepared the TCRbeta library with unique molecular identifiers. TCRdb redid the calling of the PCR reads with MiXCR, one entry per CDR3 protein. Altogether hundreds of thousands of distinct CDR3 sequences are present, over 10% being singletons, with the ten largest covering around 2%. This sequence originates from a male patient under 18 who had a stem cell transplant for acute myeloid leukemia, so the T cells may come from the graft donor. Sequences were derived from PBMCs, mostly from graft donor cells, sampled 360 days after TCRalphabeta/CD19-depleted stem cell transplant. The chain carries TRBV27 and TRBJ1-1; D gene ambiguous. The CDR3 is CASSFLMNTEAFF. As DNA, the CDR3 is TGTGCCAGCAGTTTCCTAATGAACACTGAAGCTTTCTTT.